This is a list of T cell receptor beta chains from one sample in a study of T cells in tuberculosis. Sequenced by immunoSEQ multiplex PCR; TCRdb stores in-frame clones only, minus some. In the table there are roughly 34,000 clones, over 95% of which are singletons. The sequenced sample was PBMCs. Receptors were obtained from a donor between 10 and 29 years old with latent tuberculosis or without tuberculosis infection. CDR3s include the opening cysteine and the closing phenylalanine or tryptophan. The order of the fields is clone size, V gene, J gene, D gene, CDR3 DNA, CDR3 protein. The D gene is left open where the match is weak. A row's size may be missing; if present it is once, few, many or a size class.

-	TRBV6-5	TRBJ2-3	-	TGTGCCAGCAGTTCCGCTACCCACGGTACGCAGTATTTT	CASSSATHGTQYF
-	TRBV5-1	TRBJ1-2	TRBD1	TGCGCCAGCAGCTTGGACAGGGGGGCTGGCTACACCTTC	CASSLDRGAGYTF
-	TRBV28	TRBJ1-4	TRBD1	TGTGCCAGCAGTCCGGGACAGACAACTAATGAAAAACTGTTTTTT	CASSPGQTTNEKLFF
-	TRBV25-1	TRBJ2-5	TRBD1	TGTGCCAGCAGTGAAGGCAGGGGGCAGGAGACCCAGTACTTC	CASSEGRGQETQYF
-	TRBV19	TRBJ1-3	TRBD1	TGTGCCAGTAGGCGTACAGGGGGTTCTGGAAACACCATATATTTT	CASRRTGGSGNTIYF
-	TRBV5-4	TRBJ2-5	TRBD2	TGTGCCAGCAGCTTGGGTGCGGGGGGCCGCCAAGAGACCCAGTACTTC	CASSLGAGGRQETQYF
-	TRBV4-2	TRBJ1-3	TRBD1	TGTGCCAGCAGCCAAGAAGGGGGCGACTCGAGCTCTGGAAACACCATATATTTT	CASSQEGGDSSSGNTIYF
-	TRBV27	TRBJ1-2	-	TGTGCCAGCAGTCCGTCGGGGGGCTTTAATGGCTACACCTTC	CASSPSGGFNGYTF
-	TRBV7-2	TRBJ2-1	-	TGTGCCAGCAGCTTTGCCGGAGGCTCCTACAATGAGCAGTTCTTC	CASSFAGGSYNEQFF
-	TRBV9	TRBJ2-5	-	TGTGCCAGCAGCGTAGGAGGCCGGGGAGAGACCCAGTACTTC	CASSVGGRGETQYF
-	TRBV13	TRBJ2-1	-	TGTGCCAGCAGAACAAGGGGGGGCAATAATGAGCAGTTCTTC	CASRTRGGNNEQFF
-	TRBV5-1	TRBJ2-2	TRBD2	TGCGCCAGCAGCTTCCTAGCGGGAGCTACCGGGGAGCTGTTTTTT	CASSFLAGATGELFF
-	TRBV6-5	TRBJ1-2	-	TGTGCCAGCAGTTCCCTAGACAGGCTCTATGGCTACACCTTC	CASSSLDRLYGYTF
-	TRBV15	TRBJ1-5	-	TGTGCCACCAGCAGAGGAGGTTCCAATCAGCCCCAGCATTTT	CATSRGGSNQPQHF
-	TRBV7-2	TRBJ2-1	TRBD2	TGTGCCAGCAGCCCCCTGGGGGGGGAGCAGTTCTTC	CASSPLGGEQFF
-	TRBV29-1	TRBJ2-1	TRBD1	TGCAGCGTTGAGAGCGCAGGACAGGGGGTGGATGAGCAGTTCTTC	CSVESAGQGVDEQFF
once	TRBV9	TRBJ1-6	-	TGTGCCAGCAGCCTAGGGGGAGGGGGACGAGGTAATTCACCCCTCCACTTT	CASSLGGGGRGNSPLHF
-	TRBV6-5	TRBJ2-1	-	TGTGCCAGCAGTTACTCCGAACTAGCCGAGCAGTTCTTC	CASSYSELAEQFF
few	TRBV6-5	TRBJ1-2	-	TGTGCCAGCAGTTACTCGGGGCAGGGTCTTAACTATGGCTACACCTTC	CASSYSGQGLNYGYTF
-	TRBV20-1	TRBJ2-7	-	TGCAGTGCTAGTCTAGTTGGCGAGCAGTACTTC	CSASLVGEQYF
-	TRBV7-2	TRBJ2-7	-	TGTGCCAGCAGTTCTACCTCCTACGAGCAGTACTTC	CASSSTSYEQYF
once	TRBV5-6	TRBJ2-1	-	TGTGCCAGCAGCTTGGTACCGGGAGACTATGAGCAGTTCTTC	CASSLVPGDYEQFF
-	TRBV27	TRBJ1-2	TRBD1	TGTGCCAGCAGTTTCAGAGGACAGGGTCTTGGCTACACCTTC	CASSFRGQGLGYTF
-	TRBV2	TRBJ2-2	TRBD2	TGTGCCAGCAGTGAGTCTAGCGGGGGGGCCTTTGACACCGGGGAGCTGTTTTTT	CASSESSGGAFDTGELFF
-	TRBV5-1	TRBJ2-5	-	TGCGCCAGCAGTGGAGGAGGAGAGACCCAGTACTTC	CASSGGGETQYF
-	TRBV2	TRBJ2-1	TRBD2	TGTGCCAGCAGTAGGGGACTAGGCGGCAATGAGCAGTTCTTC	CASSRGLGGNEQFF
-	TRBV21-1	TRBJ2-1	-	TGTGCCAGCAGCAAAGGCACGGCTAGCGGGAGTTTACATGAGCAGTTCTTC	CASSKGTASGSLHEQFF
-	TRBV7-8	TRBJ2-7	-	TGTGCCAGCAGCCCCCCCGGACACAACTTCTACGAGCAGTACTTC	CASSPPGHNFYEQYF
-	TRBV5-1	TRBJ2-2	TRBD1	TGCGCCAGCAGTTTACAGGGGGCCGGGGAGCTGTTTTTT	CASSLQGAGELFF
-	TRBV11-2	TRBJ2-5	TRBD1	TGTGCCAGCAGCGCAGCCGGGACAGCCCAAGAGACCCAGTACTTC	CASSAAGTAQETQYF
-	TRBV9	TRBJ2-5	TRBD2	TGTGCCAGCAGCGTAGCTGAGGGAGGGGAGACCCAGTACTTC	CASSVAEGGETQYF
-	TRBV6-1	TRBJ1-1	-	TGTGCCAGCAGTGAATTGGGGGGGAACACTGAAGCTTTCTTT	CASSELGGNTEAFF
-	TRBV29-1	TRBJ1-2	-	TGCAGCGTTGAAGAGGCCTATGGCTACACCTTC	CSVEEAYGYTF
-	TRBV6-1	TRBJ1-2	-	TGTGCCAGCAGTTCGACAGGCAGTTACGGCTACACCTTC	CASSSTGSYGYTF
-	TRBV27	TRBJ2-2	TRBD1	TGTGCCAGCAGTCCAGGGACAGCTCCCCTCCTACGGGGAGCTGTTTTT	CASSPGTAPLLRGAVF